These T cell receptor beta chains were read from a single sample in a study of OX40 agonist ivuxolimab in advanced cancers. Sequencing was performed with immunoSEQ multiplex PCR; in TCRdb, only in-frame clones are kept and a portion is missing. The sample includes some 25,000 clones, around 85% seen only once; the top ten take about 31%. Source: CD4+ or CD8+ T cells sorted from blood, taken in a trial of the OX40 agonist ivuxolimab. Receptor source: an adult with an advanced solid tumor such as melanoma, head and neck, liver or kidney cancer. CDR3s include the opening cysteine and the closing phenylalanine or tryptophan. A D gene is named only where the DNA matches it firmly. Only part of the rows carry a size: once, few, many, or a class if the clone is expanded.

size	V	J	D	CDR3	DNA
-	TRBV10-2	TRBJ2-5	TRBD2	CASSESRDYEETQYF	TGCGCCAGCAGTGAGTCCCGGGACTACGAAGAGACCCAGTACTTC
-	TRBV4-1	TRBJ2-1	-	CASSQDPESYNEQFF	TGCGCCAGCAGCCAAGATCCAGAATCCTACAATGAGCAGTTCTTC
-	TRBV5-1	TRBJ2-7	TRBD1	CASSLAGGKNEQYF	TGCGCCAGCAGCTTGGCAGGGGGCAAAAACGAGCAGTACTTC
-	TRBV19	TRBJ2-2	TRBD1	CASSSWDSPTGELFF	TGTGCCAGTAGTAGCTGGGACAGTCCAACCGGGGAGCTGTTTTTT
-	TRBV9	TRBJ2-7	-	CASSVSSGSYEQYF	TGTGCCAGCAGCGTATCGAGCGGATCCTACGAGCAGTACTTC
-	TRBV7-9	TRBJ2-3	TRBD1	CASSLVGGTGLGTDTQYF	TGTGCCAGCAGCTTAGTCGGGGGGACAGGGCTTGGCACAGATACGCAGTATTTT
-	TRBV29-1	TRBJ2-5	-	CSVEVDNQETQYF	TGCAGCGTTGAAGTGGACAACCAAGAGACCCAGTACTTC
-	TRBV14	TRBJ2-7	TRBD1	CASSRSGTELYEQYF	TGTGCCAGCAGTCGTTCCGGGACAGAACTCTACGAGCAGTACTTC
-	TRBV27	TRBJ2-7	TRBD1	CASSLRQGADEQYF	TGTGCCAGCAGTTTACGACAGGGGGCCGACGAGCAGTACTTC
-	TRBV27	TRBJ1-3	TRBD1	CASSSWDSTSGNTIYF	TGTGCCAGCAGTTCCTGGGACAGTACCTCTGGAAACACCATATATTTT
once	TRBV15	TRBJ1-5	-	CATSPSRYSNQPQHF	TGTGCCACCAGCCCTTCCCGTTATAGCAATCAGCCCCAGCATTTT
-	TRBV5-6	TRBJ2-1	-	CASSPTSNNEQFF	TGTGCCAGCAGCCCGACTTCGAACAATGAGCAGTTCTTC
-	TRBV5-4	TRBJ1-6	TRBD1	CASSGFSTGDSYNSPLHF	TGTGCCAGCAGCGGGTTCTCCACAGGGGACTCCTATAATTCACCCCTCCACTTT
-	TRBV2	TRBJ2-1	TRBD1	CASSKISQGAKGEQFF	TGTGCCAGCTCAAAAATATCGCAGGGGGCTAAGGGTGAGCAGTTCTTC
-	TRBV5-1	TRBJ2-7	-	CASRLGSAREQYF	TGCGCCAGCAGGCTAGGGTCCGCCCGGGAGCAGTACTTC
-	TRBV2	TRBJ2-3	-	CASVGDTQYF	TGTGCCAGCGTAGGGGATACGCAGTATTTT
-	TRBV6-1	TRBJ1-4	-	CASLIRALTVEKLFF	TGTGCCAGCTTAATCCGTGCTCTTACAGTTGAAAAACTGTTTTTT
-	TRBV11-2	TRBJ2-7	TRBD1	CASRIGTGGTYEQYF	TGTGCCAGCAGAATAGGGACAGGGGGCACCTACGAGCAGTACTTC
-	TRBV5-8	TRBJ1-4	-	CASRRPRATTNEKLFF	TGTGCCAGCAGACGGCCTAGGGCAACAACTAATGAAAAACTGTTTTTT
-	TRBV7-8	TRBJ1-3	TRBD1	CASSLGRPGGASGNTIYF	TGTGCCAGCAGCTTAGGGAGACCAGGGGGCGCGAGTGGAAACACCATATATTTT
-	TRBV30	TRBJ2-3	-	CAWSAPGFSTDTQYF	TGTGCCTGGAGTGCCCCGGGTTTTAGCACAGATACGCAGTATTTT
-	TRBV7-3	TRBJ2-1	-	CASSLMTGWSSYNEQFF	TGTGCCAGCAGCTTAATGACTGGATGGAGCTCCTACAATGAGCAGTTCTTC
-	TRBV4-1	TRBJ2-5	TRBD2	CASSQVAGGLETQYF	TGCGCCAGCAGCCAAGTGGCGGGGGGGCTGGAGACCCAGTACTTC
once	TRBV5-1	TRBJ2-1	TRBD2	CASSLSGSGLAPGGQFF	TGCGCCAGCAGCTTGTCGGGATCGGGACTAGCGCCCGGTGGGCAGTTCTTC
once	TRBV9	TRBJ2-7	-	CASSGGGGHNEQYF	TGTGCCAGCAGCGGTGGAGGGGGACATAACGAGCAGTACTTC
-	TRBV9	TRBJ2-2	TRBD2	CASSVAGESTGELFF	TGTGCCAGCAGCGTGGCGGGGGAGAGCACCGGGGAGCTGTTTTTT
once	TRBV6-1	TRBJ2-1	-	CASSEKERTIYNEQFF	TGTGCCAGCAGTGAAAAAGAGCGAACCATATACAATGAGCAGTTCTTC
-	TRBV15	TRBJ2-7	-	CATSRDLGVSSYEQYF	TGTGCCACCAGCAGAGATTTAGGCGTTAGCTCCTACGAGCAGTACTTC
-	TRBV30	TRBJ2-2	-	CAWSVQGGSGELFF	TGTGCCTGGAGTGTACAGGGCGGTTCCGGGGAGCTGTTTTTT
-	TRBV7-8	TRBJ2-1	-	CASSLDGIYNEQFF	TGTGCCAGCAGCTTAGATGGGATCTACAATGAGCAGTTCTTC
-	TRBV2	TRBJ2-1	-	CASSVKGDWGEQFF	TGTGCCAGCAGTGTTAAGGGGGATTGGGGTGAGCAGTTCTTC
-	TRBV10-3	TRBJ1-5	-	CAISELWGSNQPQHF	TGTGCCATCAGTGAGTTGTGGGGAAGCAATCAGCCCCAGCATTTT
-	TRBV5-1	TRBJ2-1	-	CASSWPDSRVLGYNEQFF	TGCGCCAGCAGCTGGCCGGATAGTCGGGTCCTGGGCTACAATGAGCAGTTCTTC
-	TRBV11-2	TRBJ2-3	-	CASSLDVLADQYF	TGTGCCAGCAGCTTAGATGTGCTAGCCGACCAGTATTTT
-	TRBV7-9	TRBJ2-7	TRBD2	CASSLPGGSEQYF	TGTGCCAGCAGCTTGCCGGGAGGGAGCGAGCAGTACTTC
-	TRBV5-8	TRBJ1-1	-	CASSPPGGTKEAFF	TGTGCCAGCAGCCCCCCCGGGGGGACTAAAGAAGCTTTCTTT
-	TRBV5-1	TRBJ2-7	TRBD2	CASSATPGLAVTIYEQYF	TGCGCCAGCAGCGCGACGCCGGGACTAGCAGTTACCATCTACGAGCAGTACTTC
-	TRBV9	TRBJ1-2	-	CASSVSGRQGHYGYTF	TGTGCCAGCAGCGTCAGTGGTAGGCAGGGACACTATGGCTACACCTTC
-	TRBV2	TRBJ2-2	TRBD2	CASSEWREGRSAGELFF	TGTGCCAGCAGTGAATGGCGGGAGGGCCGCTCGGCCGGGGAGCTGTTTTTT
many	TRBV11-2	TRBJ1-1	TRBD1	CASSPTLDREAFF	TGTGCCAGCAGCCCCACCTTGGACAGGGAAGCTTTCTTT
-	TRBV5-1	TRBJ2-5	-	CASSLVSGKETQYF	TGCGCCAGCAGCTTGGTCTCAGGGAAAGAGACCCAGTACTTC
-	TRBV7-9	TRBJ1-4	-	CASSWGWDEKLFF	TGTGCCAGCAGCTGGGGCTGGGATGAAAAACTGTTTTTT
-	TRBV5-1	TRBJ1-1	-	CASSLLENTEAFF	TGCGCCAGCAGCTTGTTAGAGAACACTGAAGCTTTCTTT
medium-sized	TRBV5-1	TRBJ1-6	-	CASSLVGPGNSPLHF	TGCGCCAGCAGCTTGGTGGGGCCGGGTAATTCACCCCTCCACTTT
-	TRBV7-6	TRBJ2-3	-	CASSSVGDTDTQYF	TGTGCCAGCAGCTCGGTCGGGGACACAGATACGCAGTATTTT
-	TRBV10-3	TRBJ2-7	-	CAIRGVPEGPIYEQYF	TGTGCCATCAGGGGGGTCCCAGAGGGACCGATCTACGAGCAGTACTTC
-	TRBV6-1	TRBJ2-1	-	CASTRQVLYNEQFF	TGTGCCAGCACCCGACAGGTTCTCTACAATGAGCAGTTCTTC
-	TRBV6-1	TRBJ2-7	-	CASSEKVGARLYEQYF	TGTGCCAGCAGTGAAAAGGTCGGGGCTAGGTTATACGAGCAGTACTTC
-	TRBV29-1	TRBJ2-7	-	CSVVGGAYEQYF	TGCAGCGTTGTCGGAGGGGCCTACGAGCAGTACTTC
-	TRBV13	TRBJ2-3	TRBD2	CASSSRLANADTQYF	TGTGCCAGCAGCTCCCGACTAGCGAACGCAGATACGCAGTATTTT
-	TRBV6-5	TRBJ2-3	TRBD2	CASRPLAGTDTQYF	TGTGCCAGCAGGCCCCTAGCGGGCACAGATACGCAGTATTTT
-	TRBV5-6	TRBJ2-7	-	CASSPGMGYEQYF	TGTGCCAGCAGCCCGGGGATGGGGTACGAGCAGTACTTC
few	TRBV9	TRBJ2-2	TRBD2	CASSANLAGGPSTGELFF	TGTGCCAGCAGCGCGAACCTAGCGGGAGGGCCCAGCACCGGGGAGCTGTTTTTT
-	TRBV6-1	TRBJ2-5	TRBD1	CASSEETLTGTETQYF	TGTGCCAGCAGTGAGGAAACATTGACAGGGACGGAGACCCAGTACTTC
-	TRBV29-1	TRBJ2-2	-	CSVVGTGEGLAGELFF	TGCAGCGTTGTTGGGACAGGTGAGGGACTAGCTGGGGAGCTGTTTTTT